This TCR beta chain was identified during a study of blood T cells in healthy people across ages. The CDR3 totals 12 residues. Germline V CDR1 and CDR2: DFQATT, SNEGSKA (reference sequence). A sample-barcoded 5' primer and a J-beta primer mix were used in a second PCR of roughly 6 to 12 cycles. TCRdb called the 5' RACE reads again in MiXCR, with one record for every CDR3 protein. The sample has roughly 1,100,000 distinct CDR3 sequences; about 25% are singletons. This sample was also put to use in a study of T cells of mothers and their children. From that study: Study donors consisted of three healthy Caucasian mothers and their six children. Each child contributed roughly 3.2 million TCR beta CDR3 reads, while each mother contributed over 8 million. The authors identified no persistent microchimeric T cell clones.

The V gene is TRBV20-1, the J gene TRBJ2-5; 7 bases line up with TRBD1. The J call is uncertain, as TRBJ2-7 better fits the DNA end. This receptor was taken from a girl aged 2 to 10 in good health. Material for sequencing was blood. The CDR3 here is CSAGTGVGEQYF. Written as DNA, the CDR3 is TGCAGTGCTGGCACAGGGGTAGGCGAGCAGTACTTC.